This passage covers 27 T cell receptor beta chains from one sample sequenced in a study of shared T cell receptors in the human thymus. Profiling relied on immunoSEQ multiplex PCR, and the TCRdb table lists in-frame clones only, not all of them. The data show 640,000 or so clones, with around 87% seen just once and 0.0094% held by the top ten. Another study also made use of these data, one on human thymus T cells.

The sequenced sample was thymocytes. These receptors were taken from a boy younger than two with a congenital heart defect.

The chain couples TRBV7-2 to TRBJ1-2; 8 bases match TRBD1. J lost 6 bases, V lost 4 bases, and 10 bases had no gene match. The CDR3 totals 15 residues. CDR1 is SGHTA and CDR2 is FQGNSA in the germline V gene. The CDR3 region is CASSSPHRGGDGYTF. As DNA, the CDR3 is TGTGCCAGCAGCTCCCCGCACAGGGGGGGGGATGGCTACACCTTC.

The sample holds one count of this clone. The CDR3 sequence is CASSLFRTERWWSNQPQHF. The DNA of the CDR3 is TGTGCCAGCAGCTTGTTCCGGACAGAAAGATGGTGGAGCAATCAGCCCCAGCATTTT. This chain uses TRBV5-4 with TRBJ1-5, with TRBD1 as a possible D gene (6 bases). Trimming stripped 1 base from V and 1 base from J, with 21 bases between. This CDR3 has 19 residues. Germline CDR1 reads SGHNT; CDR2 reads YYREEE (reference sequence).

The gene calls are TRBV19 and TRBJ1-5; D might be TRBD1 (5 bases). V dropped 4 bases and J dropped 7 bases, with 20 bases sitting between them. Germline CDR1 LNHDA, CDR2 SQIVND (reference sequence). CDR3 length: 16 amino acids. CDR3 protein: CASSRSGHEINQPQHF. The CDR3 nucleotides are TGTGCCAGTAGTAGAAGTGGACACGAAATCAACCAGCCCCAGCATTTT.

For the CDR3, the DNA is TGTGCCAGCAGCTCGCCCAGGACTAGCGGGAGAGGGCTTACGAATGAGCAGTTCTTC. Its translation: CASSSPRTSGRGLTNEQFF. The chain has TRBV11-3 and TRBJ2-1; TRBD2 matches 13 bases. The V gene's germline CDR1 is SGHNT and CDR2 YENEEA. J lost 7 bases, V lost 4 bases, and 16 bases had no gene match. CDR3 size: 19 residues.

This rearrangement joins TRBV5-1 to TRBJ1-6, with 9 bases matching TRBD1. Per the germline V gene, CDR1 is SGHRS and CDR2 is YFSETQ. This CDR3 is 16 amino acids long. Germline trimming cut 1 base from V and 5 bases from J; bases unmatched to any gene: 4. CDR3 protein: CASSLNRDRDNSPLHF. The CDR3 bases are TGCGCCAGCAGCTTGAACCGGGACAGGGATAATTCACCCCTCCACTTT.

The J gene is TRBJ1-5, the V gene TRBV19; TRBD1 matches 7 bases. CDR1 is LNHDA and CDR2 is SQIVND in the germline V gene (reference sequence). Unmatched junction bases numbered 13, after V lost 9 bases and J lost 2 bases. There are 16 residues in the CDR3. CDR3 nucleotide sequence: TGTGCCAGCCGGCGGGCAGGGGGATTAGGCAATCAGCCCCAGCATTTT. Translating gives CASRRAGGLGNQPQHF.

The CDR3 sequence: CASSHGNPAGGARGLSYNEQFF. DNA of the CDR3: TGTGCCAGCAGCCACGGAAACCCTGCAGGGGGCGCGCGGGGACTGTCCTACAATGAGCAGTTCTTC. The chain links TRBV14 to TRBJ2-1, with 8 bases aligning to TRBD1. Germline V gives CDR1 SGHDN, CDR2 FVKESK. V gave up 3 bases and J gave up 1 base; unmatched junction bases: 23. This CDR3 is 22 amino acids long.

The rearrangement links TRBV5-6 to TRBJ1-6; 7 bases agree with TRBD1. Germline loops: CDR1 SGHDT, CDR2 YYEEEE. CDR3 size: 16 residues. V dropped 2 bases and J dropped 0; count of bases not matched to a gene: 2. CDR3 nucleotide sequence: TGTGCCAGCAGCTTCAGGGGGAGCTCCTATAATTCACCCCTCCACTTT. Protein sequence: CASSFRGSSYNSPLHF.

The chain employs TRBV6-1 and TRBJ1-6, with TRBD1 matching 12 bases. CDR3 size: 19 residues. Germline CDR1 is MNHNS and CDR2 is SASEGT. J was trimmed by 10 bases and V by 3 bases; bases with no gene match: 16. The CDR3 nucleotides read TGTGCCAGCAGTGATATAAACGAAGCGGTCGGGACAGGGGGCTCACCCCTCCACTTT. This translates into CASSDINEAVGTGGSPLHF.

The chain carries TRBV5-4 and TRBJ2-7; 9 positions match TRBD2. From germline, CDR1 is SGHNT and CDR2 YYREEE (reference sequence). The J segment lost 4 bases and the V segment lost 0 bases, leaving 11 bases of the junction unmatched. The CDR3 has 17 residues. The CDR3 DNA follows: TGTGCCAGCAGCTTGGCCTCAGGCGGGGGGGCCGGGTACGAGCAGTACTTC. It specifies CASSLASGGGAGYEQYF.

This clone has more than one count but fewer than ten. The J gene is TRBJ2-7, the V gene TRBV4-3; no firm D call. Trimming removed 0 bases at V and 5 bases at J, with 20 bases between. There are 17 residues in the CDR3. Germline assignment: CDR1 LGHNA and CDR2 YSLEER. The CDR3 nucleotides read TGCGCCAGCAGCCAAGATGCAGGCCGTCCGTCTTTCGACGAGCAGTACTTC. Encoded protein: CASSQDAGRPSFDEQYF.

The gene calls are TRBV9 and TRBJ2-1, with 11 bases fitting TRBD2. This CDR3 is built from 14 residues. Germline V gene lookup returns CDR1 SGDLS and CDR2 YYNGEE. Germline trimming cut 3 bases from V and 5 bases from J; bases unmatched to any gene: 1. The CDR3 DNA reads TGTGCCAGCAGCGCTAGCGGGAGGCACAATGAGCAGTTCTTC. Translation: CASSASGRHNEQFF.

The chain links TRBV13 to TRBJ2-7; 7 bases agree with TRBD1. The CDR3 is made up of 14 amino acids. CDR1 PRHDT and CDR2 FYEKMQ come from the germline V gene (reference sequence). V shed 1 base, J shed 3 bases, and the junction held 3 bases outside the gene matches. This chain's CDR3 is CASSLVRQGYEQYF. The DNA for the CDR3 is TGTGCCAGCAGCTTAGTGAGACAGGGCTACGAGCAGTACTTC.

The chain has TRBV5-1 and TRBJ2-7, with 8 positions matching TRBD2. V trimming: 4 bases; J trimming: 3 bases; junction bases outside the gene matches: 27. Germline CDR1 reads SGHRS; CDR2 reads YFSETQ. The CDR3 totals 21 residues. As DNA, the CDR3 is TGCGCCAGCAGCCGTTGGAAGGGCTGGCGGGAGGACAAACGGGATGTCTACGAGCAGTACTTC. It codes for CASSRWKGWREDKRDVYEQYF.

This clone was observed a handful of times. The V gene is TRBV27, the J gene TRBJ1-3; no clear D. Trimming left V 6 bases short and J 0 bases short, with 21 bases between. This CDR3 region has 18 residues. Germline CDR1 is MNHEY and CDR2 is SMNVEV (reference sequence). CDR3 region: CASSPLYTRHLSGNTIYF. The CDR3 coding sequence is TGTGCCAGCAGCCCCCTTTACACCCGACACCTCTCTGGAAACACCATATATTTT.

This clone was detected only once. Different DNA sequences within this sample yield the same CDR3. J is TRBJ2-5 and V is TRBV18; possible D gene TRBD2, 6 bases. The CDR3 has 15 amino acids. Trimming removed 0 bases from V and 5 bases from J, with 13 bases in between. Germline CDR1 and CDR2: KGHSH and LQKENI. CDR3 amino acids: CASSPPEGRGETQYF. The CDR3 bases are TGTGCCAGCTCACCACCGGAGGGGCGCGGGGAGACCCAGTACTTC. The complete variable domain, with remaining parts taken from reference TRBV18 and TRBJ2-5, reads NAGVMQNPRHLVRRRGQEARLRCSPMKGHSHVYWYRQLPEEGLKFMVYLQKENIIDESGMPKERFSAEFPKEGPSILRIQQVVRGDSAAYFCASSPPEGRGETQYFGPGTRLLVL.

The chain joins TRBV5-6 to TRBJ2-5; 9 nucleotides line up with TRBD1. The V gene's germline CDR1 is SGHDT and CDR2 YYEEEE. Trimming took 0 bases from V and 4 from J; bases not matched to a gene: 13. The CDR3 is 18 amino acids. This CDR3 reads CASSLVPGQGGWRETQYF. The CDR3 DNA follows: TGTGCCAGCAGCTTGGTTCCGGGACAGGGTGGATGGCGAGAGACCCAGTACTTC.

The rearrangement joins TRBV27 to TRBJ2-5, with D possibly TRBD2 on 5 matching bases. The CDR3 spans 14 residues. V was shortened by 6 bases and J by 2 bases, with 13 bases between the two germline ends. Germline CDR1 is MNHEY and CDR2 is SMNVEV (reference sequence). The DNA of the CDR3 is TGTGCCAGCAGACTGACTACAACACAAGAGACCCAGTACTTC. It translates to CASRLTTTQETQYF.

The chain recombines TRBV19 with TRBJ2-1; TRBD2 matches 8 bases. CDR3 length equals 16 residues. CDR1 LNHDA and CDR2 SQIVND come from the germline V gene (reference sequence). The junction had 12 bases not matched to a gene; V was cut back by 6 bases and J by 5 bases. The DNA of the CDR3 is TGTGCCAGTAGCCTAGTAGGGGCGGGGGGCAACAATGAGCAGTTCTTC. As protein: CASSLVGAGGNNEQFF.

The V call is TRBV25-1, the J call TRBJ1-2; TRBD1 might be the D (5 bases). Germline-derived CDR1 and CDR2 are MGHDK and SYGVNS. This CDR3 has 13 amino acids. The V end lost 8 bases, the J end lost 2 bases, and 12 bases lay between the germline ends. The CDR3 coding sequence is TGTGCCAGCCAAGGTCAGGGAAACTATGGCTACACCTTC. This encodes CASQGQGNYGYTF.

This clone has only a few counts. The gene calls are TRBV11-2 and TRBJ2-7; D uncertain. Germline CDR1 is SGHAT and CDR2 is FQNNGV. The CDR3 has 16 amino acids. V lost 0 bases, J lost 3 bases, and 15 bases lay in between. Here the CDR3 reads CASSLDTSTSSYEQYF. The DNA for the CDR3 is TGTGCCAGCAGCTTAGATACCTCCACGTCTAGCTACGAGCAGTACTTC. Based on the CDR3 plus reference TRBV11-2 and TRBJ2-7, the full variable domain is EAGVAQSPRYKIIEKRQSVAFWCNPISGHATLYWYQQILGQGPKLLIQFQNNGVVDDSQLPKDRFSAERLKGVDSTLKIQPAKLEDSAVYLCASSLDTSTSSYEQYFGPGTRLTVT.

In DNA form, the CDR3 reads TGCGCCAGCAGTCAGGACAGGGCTAGTTCCTACGAGCAGTACTTC. This sequence encodes CASSQDRASSYEQYF. The chain is built from TRBV4-3 and TRBJ2-7, with 8 bases lining up with TRBD1. V was pared by 6 bases and J by 1 base, with 8 bases of the junction left unmatched. The CDR3 covers 15 residues. Germline V gene sequence: CDR1 LGHNA, CDR2 YSLEER.

J is TRBJ2-7 and V is TRBV6-1; 13 positions agree with TRBD2. Trimming removed 4 bases from V and 3 bases from J; junction bases left unmatched: 15. This CDR3 contains 19 residues. Germline CDR1 reads MNHNS; CDR2 reads SASEGT. The CDR3 DNA is TGTGCCAGCAGTGGTAGGGGCGCGGAGACTAGCGGGAGGCGCTACGAGCAGTACTTC. It yields the protein CASSGRGAETSGRRYEQYF.

This chain uses TRBV9 with TRBJ2-7, with 7 bases lining up with TRBD2. The V gene end was trimmed by 0 bases and the J gene end by 3 bases; junction bases not matched to a gene: 6. The CDR3 has 15 amino acids. Germline CDR1 reads SGDLS; CDR2 reads YYNGEE. CDR3 nucleotide sequence: TGTGCCAGCAGCGTAGATGCGGGGGTTCACTACGAGCAGTACTTC. Encoded protein: CASSVDAGVHYEQYF. The whole variable domain, remainder taken from reference TRBV9 and TRBJ2-7, is DSGVTQTPKHLITATGQRVTLRCSPRSGDLSVYWYQQSLDQGLQFLIQYYNGEERAKGNILERFSAQQFPDLHSELNLSSLELGDSALYFCASSVDAGVHYEQYFGPGTRLTVT.

CDR3 region: CASTTSLWTGELFF. As DNA, the CDR3 is TGTGCCAGCACCACTTCCCTCTGGACCGGGGAGCTGTTTTTT. This chain links TRBV27 with TRBJ2-2; D remains unclear. Trimming left V 7 bases short and J 5 bases short, with 14 bases between. Germline V CDR1 and CDR2: MNHEY, SMNVEV (reference sequence). The CDR3 is 14 residues long.

This chain connects TRBV28 to TRBJ2-3, with a tentative D call TRBD1 (5 bases). CDR3 size: 15 residues. Germline CDR1 is MDHEN and CDR2 is SYDVKM. With 9 bases removed from V and 6 bases from J, the gap between germline ends came to 22 bases. The CDR3 reads CASNRTRRARDTQYF. In nucleotides, the CDR3 is TGTGCCAGTAACAGGACGCGACGAGCCAGGGATACGCAGTATTTT. The variable domain in full, with the rest retrieved from reference TRBV28 and TRBJ2-3, is DVKVTQSSRYLVKRTGEKVFLECVQDMDHENMFWYRQDPGLGLRLIYFSYDVKMKEKGDIPEGYSVSREKKERFSLILESASTNQTSMYLCASNRTRRARDTQYFGPGTRLTVL.

The rearrangement uses TRBV9 and TRBJ2-3; D is undetermined. V shed 5 bases and J shed 4 bases, with 17 bases lying between them. This CDR3 region has 15 residues. In germline, CDR1 is SGDLS, CDR2 YYNGEE. The DNA of the CDR3 is TGTGCCAGCAGTTCGTCGTCGCTCCAGGCAGATACGCAGTATTTT. It codes for CASSSSSLQADTQYF.